The next 27 T cell receptor beta chains were all read from a single sample in a study of T cells in Graves' hyperthyroidism and ophthalmopathy. Authors of the study amplified TCR beta CDR3 regions from RNA transcripts. With the HTBI primer set, the TCR CDR3 went through a first round of RT-PCR. TCRdb analysed the multiplex PCR reads with MiXCR anew, one entry per CDR3 protein. The data hold fewer than 350,000 distinct CDR3 sequences, with less than 20% observed a single time. The sample was blood. Receptors originate from a woman between 40 and 50 years old with Graves' ophthalmopathy.

This clonotype was recorded at least ten times. The chain uses TRBV28 and TRBJ2-2, with D uncertain. Trimming left V 3 bases short and J 0 bases short, with 5 bases between. CDR1 and CDR2 from the germline V gene are MDHEN and SYDVKM. The CDR3 covers 14 residues. CDR3 nucleotide sequence: TGTGCCAGCAGTTTCAGGACGAACACCGGGGAGCTGTTTTTT. Translating gives CASSFRTNTGELFF.

This clonotype has at least ten counts. The chain joins TRBV28 to TRBJ2-7; D possibly corresponds to TRBD1 (5 bases). Germline CDR1 and CDR2: MDHEN and SYDVKM. The CDR3 is 15 residues long. With 7 bases removed from V and 3 bases from J, the gap between germline ends came to 19 bases. CDR3 residues: CASTTPGQGGYEQYF. In nucleotides, the CDR3 is TGTGCCAGCACCACCCCAGGCCAGGGTGGCTACGAGCAGTACTTC.

This clonotype showed up many times. The rearrangement links TRBV11-2 to TRBJ2-5; TRBD1 matches 10 bases. Trimming removed 5 bases from V and 4 bases from J; junction bases left unmatched: 10. The CDR3 length is 16 residues. Germline V gene lookup returns CDR1 SGHAT and CDR2 FQNNGV. The CDR3, as DNA: TGTGCCAGCAGCCCGGGGGACAGGGGCGCAGGAGAGACCCAGTACTTC. Amino acids: CASSPGDRGAGETQYF.

There are many counts of this clonotype. The chain combines TRBV7-8 with TRBJ2-7, with 7 positions matching TRBD1. The CDR3 length is 17 residues. Germline loops: CDR1 SGHVS, CDR2 FQNEAQ. With 1 base clipped from V and 2 bases from J, the junction kept 11 bases outside the gene matches. The CDR3, as DNA: TGTGCCAGCAGCTTAGGGGAGACAGGGTTACTCACCTACGAGCAGTACTTC. Amino acids: CASSLGETGLLTYEQYF.

This clonotype came up many times. The rearrangement uses TRBV19 and TRBJ2-2, with D tentatively TRBD1 (5 bases). V lost 7 bases and J lost 2, with 17 bases in between. Germline CDR1 reads LNHDA; CDR2 reads SQIVND (reference sequence). The CDR3 consists of 16 residues. The CDR3 sequence is CASNRLGQGNTGELFF. The CDR3 region has the DNA TGTGCCAGTAACAGGCTGGGGCAGGGTAACACCGGGGAGCTGTTTTTT.

V gene TRBV6-1 combines with J gene TRBJ1-2; TRBD1 agrees at 9 bases. This CDR3 is built from 15 residues. Unmatched junction bases numbered 11, after V lost 6 bases and J lost 6 bases. Germline values: CDR1 MNHNS, CDR2 SASEGT. DNA for the CDR3: TGTGCCAGCAGACGTCGGACAGGGGAGTACCATGGCTACACCTTC. Translating gives CASRRRTGEYHGYTF.

On this clonotype: An end of the junction does not agree with germline; a read error may underlie this. The chain combines TRBV6-1 with TRBJ1-5; perhaps TRBD1 as D (5 bases). The CDR3 is made up of 14 amino acids. CDR1 is MNHNS and CDR2 is SASEGT in the germline V gene. The CDR3 protein is CASSAIGKGQPQPF. DNA of the CDR3: TGTGCCAGCAGTGCAATCGGAAAGGGGCAGCCCCAGCCTTTT.

There are many counts of this clonotype. This chain links TRBV6-5 with TRBJ1-1; unclear D gene. Germline V gene lookup returns CDR1 MNHEY and CDR2 SVGAGI. The CDR3 covers 13 residues. V lost 5 bases, J lost 5 bases, and 12 bases lay in between. The CDR3 nucleotides read TGTGCCAGCAGTCGGGTCGCAAGGACTGAAGCTTTCTTT. Translating it yields CASSRVARTEAFF.

V gene TRBV6-1 combines with J gene TRBJ2-2; 10 bases fit TRBD2. The CDR3 length is 15 residues. V lost 6 bases, J lost 5 bases, and 6 bases stayed unmatched. Germline V gene lookup returns CDR1 MNHNS and CDR2 SASEGT. This CDR3 reads CASRGAGGPTGELFF. As DNA, the CDR3 is TGTGCCAGCAGGGGAGCGGGAGGGCCAACCGGGGAGCTGTTTTTT.

The table lists this clonotype with many counts. This chain connects TRBV30 to TRBJ1-1; 7 nucleotides match TRBD1. Germline loops: CDR1 GTSNPN, CDR2 SVGIG (reference sequence). The junction had 2 bases not matched to a gene; V was cut back by 4 bases and J by 0 bases. This CDR3 has 13 residues. This CDR3 reads CAWKGQMNTEAFF. The DNA for the CDR3 is TGTGCCTGGAAGGGACAGATGAACACTGAAGCTTTCTTT.

In this sample, this clonotype turned up many times. Here the CDR3 omits its conserved ending phenylalanine or tryptophan, so a read error is the likely source. The genes are TRBV24-1 and TRBJ2-5; possibly TRBD1 for D (6 bases). With 3 bases removed from V and 4 bases from J, the gap between germline ends came to 20 bases. The V gene's germline CDR1 is KGHDR and CDR2 SFDVKD. This CDR3 has 17 amino acids. Written as DNA, the CDR3 is TGTGCCACCAGTGATAGGGGCGGCCAGGGGCTGCGAGAGACCCAGTACCTC. It specifies CATSDRGGQGLRETQYL.

There are a few counts of this clonotype. The chain uses TRBV20-1 and TRBJ2-5, with 7 nucleotides matching TRBD2. Trimming took 4 bases from V and 3 from J; bases not matched to a gene: 20. The CDR3 extends over 18 amino acids. From germline, CDR1 is DFQATT and CDR2 SNEGSKA (reference sequence). The CDR3 coding sequence is TGCAGTGCTACCCCGGACCAAAAGCGGGACCCGGGGAAAGAGACCCAGTACTTC. Protein sequence: CSATPDQKRDPGKETQYF.

J is TRBJ2-3 and V is TRBV3-1, with 8 positions matching TRBD1. Germline lookup yields CDR1 LGHDT and CDR2 YNNKEL (reference sequence). The CDR3 sequence is 17 residues long. The V gene end was trimmed by 2 bases and the J gene end by 1 base; junction bases not matched to a gene: 8. CDR3 in amino acids: CASSQRLSRGRTDTQYF. CDR3 nucleotide sequence: TGTGCCAGCAGCCAACGCCTTAGCAGGGGGCGCACAGATACGCAGTATTTT.

This clonotype occurred many times. This sequence joins TRBV12-3 or TRBV12-4 and TRBJ2-5; D remains ambiguous. Trimming pared 6 bases from V and 1 base from J, leaving 9 bases between. The CDR3 runs 13 residues. The DNA of the CDR3 is TGTGCCAGCAGCTTGTATAGCCAAGAGACCCAGTACTTC. Amino acid sequence: CASSLYSQETQYF.

This clonotype was seen many times. The rearrangement joins TRBV7-9 to TRBJ2-5; 7 nucleotides agree with TRBD1. From germline, CDR1 is SEHNR and CDR2 FQNEAQ (reference sequence). Germline trimming cut 0 bases from V and 5 bases from J; bases unmatched to any gene: 6. The CDR3 extends over 15 amino acids. The CDR3 is CASSLATGRVETQYF. As DNA, the CDR3 is TGTGCCAGCAGCTTAGCGACAGGGCGGGTTGAGACCCAGTACTTC. The whole variable domain, filled in from reference TRBV7-9 and TRBJ2-5, reads DTGVSQNPRHKITKRGQNVTFRCDPISEHNRLYWYRQTLGQGPEFLTYFQNEAQLEKSRLLSDRFSAERPKGSFSTLEIQRTEQGDSAMYLCASSLATGRVETQYFGPGTRLLVL.

The sample holds a few counts of this clonotype. The rearrangement uses TRBV7-3 and TRBJ2-2; D is possibly TRBD2 (5 bases). The CDR3 spans 16 residues. Germline loops: CDR1 SGHTA, CDR2 FQGTGA. Trimming pared 1 base from V and 5 bases from J, leaving 14 bases between. CDR3 nucleotides: TGTGCCAGCAGCTTAAGGACTGGGGTCTCTACCGGGGAGCTGTTTTTT. Its translation is CASSLRTGVSTGELFF.

This clonotype was detected ten times or more. This chain links TRBV19 with TRBJ1-5; perhaps TRBD1 as D (5 bases). The V gene lost 10 bases and the J gene lost 4 bases, with 14 bases spanning the gap. The CDR3 runs to 13 residues. Germline lookup yields CDR1 LNHDA and CDR2 SQIVND (reference sequence). CDR3 DNA sequence: TGTGCCACTACGGGGAGGACAAATCAGCCCCAGCATTTT. Residues: CATTGRTNQPQHF.

This clonotype has at least ten counts. The rearrangement links TRBV12-3 or TRBV12-4 to TRBJ1-5; no reliable D call. The CDR3 sequence is 13 residues long. The V end lost 6 bases, the J end lost 1 base, and 7 bases lay between the germline ends. The CDR3 protein is CASRAGSNQPQHF. DNA for the CDR3: TGTGCCAGCAGGGCTGGAAGCAATCAGCCCCAGCATTTT.

This clonotype occurred many times. CDR3 loop: CASSLGDFEAFF. In DNA, the CDR3 is TGTGCCAGCAGCTTAGGGGACTTTGAAGCTTTCTTT. V and J are TRBV11-2 and TRBJ1-1; D perhaps matches TRBD1 (5 bases). The V end was cut by 1 base, the J end by 7 bases, with 7 bases between. This CDR3 spans 12 amino acids. CDR1 is SGHAT, CDR2 FQNNGV, per germline. The complete variable domain, with remaining parts taken from reference TRBV11-2 and TRBJ1-1, reads EAGVAQSPRYKIIEKRQSVAFWCNPISGHATLYWYQQILGQGPKLLIQFQNNGVVDDSQLPKDRFSAERLKGVDSTLKIQPAKLEDSAVYLCASSLGDFEAFFGQGTRLTVV.

Many counts were recorded for this clonotype. The V and J genes are TRBV6-5 and TRBJ2-7; 7 bases fit TRBD1. J gave up 3 bases and V 4 bases, and 12 bases lay outside the gene matches. Germline lookup yields CDR1 MNHEY and CDR2 SVGAGI. The CDR3 length is 16 residues. The CDR3 bases are TGTGCCAGCAGTTCCCTAGACAGGGCGCTCTTCTACGAGCAGTACTTC. Translating gives CASSSLDRALFYEQYF.

A few counts support this clonotype. V is TRBV7-2 and J is TRBJ2-2; the match to TRBD2 covers 10 bases. CDR3 length: 15 amino acids. Trimming cost V 3 bases and J 4 bases; bases outside gene matches: 2. CDR1 and CDR2 from the germline V gene are SGHTA and FQGNSA. Here the CDR3 DNA reads TGTGCCAGCAGCTTGCTAGCGGGAGCCACCGGGGAGCTGTTTTTT. Amino acids: CASSLLAGATGELFF. Variable domain in full (rest from reference TRBV7-2 and TRBJ2-2): GAGVSQSPSNKVTEKGKDVELRCDPISGHTALYWYRQSLGQGLEFLIYFQGNSAPDKSGLPSDRFSAERTGGSVSTLTIQRTQQEDSAVYLCASSLLAGATGELFFGEGSRLTVL.

This clonotype was detected many times. V gene TRBV20-1 combines with J gene TRBJ1-3; D perhaps matches TRBD1 (6 bases). Germline V gene lookup returns CDR1 DFQATT and CDR2 SNEGSKA (reference sequence). V lost 1 base and J lost 2, with 12 bases in between. CDR3 size: 15 residues. CDR3 in amino acids: CSARVAGVAGNTIYF. In nucleotides, the CDR3 is TGCAGTGCTAGAGTGGCAGGGGTTGCTGGAAACACCATATATTTT.

The CDR3 bases are TGCAGTGCTGGGCAGCCTGGATACGAGCAGTACTTC. This codes for CSAGQPGYEQYF. The chain is built from TRBV20-1 and TRBJ2-7; D call uncertain. The V gene lost 5 bases and the J gene lost 4 bases, with 12 bases spanning the gap. Germline CDR1 reads DFQATT; CDR2 reads SNEGSKA (reference sequence). The CDR3 is 12 residues long.

J is TRBJ2-2 and V is TRBV7-3, with 9 nucleotides matching TRBD1. In germline, CDR1 is SGHTA, CDR2 FQGTGA. Trimming removed 5 bases from V and 7 bases from J; junction bases left unmatched: 5. The CDR3 extends over 14 amino acids. The CDR3 region is CASSPQGANGELFF. CDR3 sequence (DNA): TGTGCCAGCAGCCCACAGGGGGCGAACGGGGAGCTGTTTTTT.

This clonotype was picked up many times. The chain has TRBV30 and TRBJ2-7; a possible D gene is TRBD1 (6 bases). V lost 4 bases and J lost 2, with 33 bases in between. From germline, CDR1 is GTSNPN and CDR2 SVGIG (reference sequence). This CDR3 region has 20 residues. CDR3 residues: CAWMILLCWTLNREPYEQYF. DNA for the CDR3: TGTGCCTGGATGATCCTTCTGTGTTGGACCTTAAACAGGGAACCCTACGAGCAGTACTTC. Based on the CDR3 plus reference TRBV30 and TRBJ2-7, the full variable domain is SQTIHQWPATLVQPVGSPLSLECTVEGTSNPNLYWYRQAAGRGLQLLFYSVGIGQISSEVPQNLSASRPQDRQFILSSKKLLLSDSGFYLCAWMILLCWTLNREPYEQYFGPGTRLTVT.

This clonotype was detected ten times or more. J is TRBJ2-5 and V is TRBV10-3; TRBD2 might be the D (7 bases). CDR1 is ENHRY, CDR2 SYGVKD, per germline. V lost 10 bases and J 2 bases, leaving 14 bases between the germline ends. The CDR3 has 13 amino acids. This CDR3 reads CATTRGAQETQYF. The CDR3 nucleotides read TGTGCCACCACACGGGGGGCACAAGAGACCCAGTACTTC.

The table lists this clonotype with many counts. The chain employs TRBV29-1 and TRBJ1-1; D is unresolved. The CDR3 consists of 11 residues. Per the germline V gene, CDR1 is SQVTM and CDR2 is ANQGSEA. The V gene lost 4 bases and the J gene lost 9 bases, with 12 bases spanning the gap. CDR3 protein: CSVALREKAFF. CDR3 sequence (DNA): TGCAGCGTTGCTCTCCGGGAGAAAGCTTTCTTT.